This T cell receptor beta chain was retrieved from a study of blood T cell repertoires in COVID-19. The junction had 9 bases not matched to a gene; V was cut back by 4 bases and J by 4 bases. Germline V gene sequence: CDR1 SGHRS, CDR2 YFSETQ. The CDR3 contains 16 residues. Clones were sequenced by immunoSEQ multiplex PCR, and TCRdb holds only the in-frame ones, with some missing. Altogether approximately 210,000 clones are present, approximately 81% being singletons, with the ten largest covering 8.5% to 10%. The sequenced sample was PBMCs or T cells enriched from blood (not recorded which). This sequence joins TRBV5-1 and TRBJ1-4; TRBD1 matches 8 bases. This TCR derives from a woman aged 45-65 years with acute COVID-19. In DNA form, the CDR3 reads TGCGCCAGCAGCCCCCTCGGACAGGGACATAATGAAAAACTGTTTTTT. Its translation is CASSPLGQGHNEKLFF.